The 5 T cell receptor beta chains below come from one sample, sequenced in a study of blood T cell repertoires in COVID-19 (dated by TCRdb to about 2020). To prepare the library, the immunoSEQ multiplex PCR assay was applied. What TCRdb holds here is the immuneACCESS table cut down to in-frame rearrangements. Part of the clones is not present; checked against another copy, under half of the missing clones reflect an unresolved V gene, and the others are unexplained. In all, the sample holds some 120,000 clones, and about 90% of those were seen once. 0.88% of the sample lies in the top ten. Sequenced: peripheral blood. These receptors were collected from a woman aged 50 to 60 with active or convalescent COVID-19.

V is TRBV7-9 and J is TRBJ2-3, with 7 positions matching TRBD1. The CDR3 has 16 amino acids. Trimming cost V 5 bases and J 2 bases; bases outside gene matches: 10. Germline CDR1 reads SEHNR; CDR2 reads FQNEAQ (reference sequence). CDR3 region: CASSPRTGATTDTQYF. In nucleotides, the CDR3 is TGTGCCAGCAGCCCCCGGACAGGCGCTACCACAGATACGCAGTATTTT.

The CDR3 region is CASSGRQGWNEQFF. For the CDR3, the DNA is TGTGCCAGCAGTGGGAGACAGGGGTGGAATGAGCAGTTCTTC. The rearrangement uses TRBV2 and TRBJ2-1; 8 bases map to TRBD1. Germline loops: CDR1 SNHLY, CDR2 FYNNEI. Unmatched junction bases numbered 6, after V lost 4 bases and J lost 7 bases. The CDR3 covers 14 residues.

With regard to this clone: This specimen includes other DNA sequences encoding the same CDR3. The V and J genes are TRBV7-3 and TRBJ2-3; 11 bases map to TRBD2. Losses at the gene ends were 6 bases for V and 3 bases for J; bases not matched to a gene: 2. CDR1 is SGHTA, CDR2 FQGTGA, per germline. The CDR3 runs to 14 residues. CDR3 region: CASSLAGGTDTQYF. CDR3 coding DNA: TGTGCCAGCAGTCTAGCGGGAGGAACAGATACGCAGTATTTT.

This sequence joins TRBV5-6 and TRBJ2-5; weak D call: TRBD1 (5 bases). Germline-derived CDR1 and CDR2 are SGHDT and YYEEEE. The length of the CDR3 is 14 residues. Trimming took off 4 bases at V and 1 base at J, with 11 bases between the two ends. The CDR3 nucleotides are TGTGCCAGCAGCCTTGGGGCGCCCCAAGAGACCCAGTACTTC. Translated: CASSLGAPQETQYF.

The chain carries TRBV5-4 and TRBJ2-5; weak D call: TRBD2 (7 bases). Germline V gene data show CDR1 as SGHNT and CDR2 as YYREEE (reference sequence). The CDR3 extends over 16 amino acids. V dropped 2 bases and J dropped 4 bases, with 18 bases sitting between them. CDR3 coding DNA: TGTGCCAGCAGCTTTATGTTTGGACTAGGGGGAGAGACCCAGTACTTC. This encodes CASSFMFGLGGETQYF.